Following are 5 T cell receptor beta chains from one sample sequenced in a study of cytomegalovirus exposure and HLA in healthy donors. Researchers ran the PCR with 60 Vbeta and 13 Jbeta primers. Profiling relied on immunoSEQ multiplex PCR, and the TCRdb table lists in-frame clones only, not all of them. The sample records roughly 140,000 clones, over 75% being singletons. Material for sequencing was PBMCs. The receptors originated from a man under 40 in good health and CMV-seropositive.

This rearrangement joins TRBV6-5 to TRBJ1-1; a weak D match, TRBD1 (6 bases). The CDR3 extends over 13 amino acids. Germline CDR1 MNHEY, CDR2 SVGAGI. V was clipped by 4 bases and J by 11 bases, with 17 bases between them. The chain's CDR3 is CASSWPGQKSAFF. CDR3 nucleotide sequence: TGTGCCAGCAGTTGGCCGGGACAAAAATCGGCTTTCTTT.

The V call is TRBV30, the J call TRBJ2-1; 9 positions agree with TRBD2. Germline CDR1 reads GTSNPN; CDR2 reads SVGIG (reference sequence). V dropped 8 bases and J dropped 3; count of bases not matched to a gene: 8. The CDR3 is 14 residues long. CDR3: CARTISGSYNEQFF. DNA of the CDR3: TGTGCCCGGACCATTAGCGGGAGCTACAATGAGCAGTTCTTC.

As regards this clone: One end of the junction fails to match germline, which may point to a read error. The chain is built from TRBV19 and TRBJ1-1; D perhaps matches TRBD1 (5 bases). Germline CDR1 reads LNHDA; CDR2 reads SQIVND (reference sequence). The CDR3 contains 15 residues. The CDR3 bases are TGTGCCAGCAGTATGTGGCAGGGCTTGAACACTGAAGCTTTCTTT. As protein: CASSMWQGLNTEAFF. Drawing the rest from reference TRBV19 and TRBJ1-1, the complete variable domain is DGGITQSPKYLFRKEGQNVTLSCEQNLNHDAMYWYRQDPGQGLRLIYYSQIVNDFQKGDIAEGYSVSREKKESFPLTVTSAQKNPTAFYLCASSMWQGLNTEAFFGQGTRLTVV.

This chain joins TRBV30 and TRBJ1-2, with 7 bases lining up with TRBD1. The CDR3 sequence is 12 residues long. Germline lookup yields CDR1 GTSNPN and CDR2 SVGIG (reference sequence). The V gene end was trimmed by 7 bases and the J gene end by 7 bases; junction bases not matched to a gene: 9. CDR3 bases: TGTGCCTTGAAGGGGGCCGTGCGTGGCTACACCTTC. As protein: CALKGAVRGYTF.

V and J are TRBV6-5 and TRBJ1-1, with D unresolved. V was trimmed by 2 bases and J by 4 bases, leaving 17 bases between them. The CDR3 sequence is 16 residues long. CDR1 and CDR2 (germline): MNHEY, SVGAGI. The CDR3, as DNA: TGTGCCAGCAGTTACATCTATACATTGCCGGGCACTGAAGCTTTCTTT. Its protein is CASSYIYTLPGTEAFF.